This T cell receptor beta chain was sequenced in a study of blood T cell repertoires in COVID-19. On the study more broadly: COVID-19 samples from acute and convalescent phases originated in the United States, Italy and Spain.

This CDR3 is 14 amino acids long. Trimming left V 3 bases short and J 1 base short, with 9 bases between. Germline V gene sequence: CDR1 SGHVS, CDR2 FQNEAQ. In the study's own analysis: Using reference gene primer amplification, nucleated cell counts were estimated. Some clones are missing from TCRdb's copy, which holds only in-frame ones; the method was immunoSEQ multiplex PCR. V and J calls and clone size follow that table, whereas D and trimming were derived from the DNA. The table lists 200,000 or so clones, about four fifths of them singletons. In its sample, this clone was seen once. Sequencing was performed on PBMCs or T cells enriched from blood (not recorded which). The J gene is TRBJ1-1, the V gene TRBV7-8; D is ambiguous. This TCR came from a woman in her forties or fifties who had been exposed to COVID-19. The CDR3: CASSLAAPNTEAFF. In DNA, the CDR3 is TGTGCCAGCAGCTTGGCCGCACCGAACACTGAAGCTTTCTTT.